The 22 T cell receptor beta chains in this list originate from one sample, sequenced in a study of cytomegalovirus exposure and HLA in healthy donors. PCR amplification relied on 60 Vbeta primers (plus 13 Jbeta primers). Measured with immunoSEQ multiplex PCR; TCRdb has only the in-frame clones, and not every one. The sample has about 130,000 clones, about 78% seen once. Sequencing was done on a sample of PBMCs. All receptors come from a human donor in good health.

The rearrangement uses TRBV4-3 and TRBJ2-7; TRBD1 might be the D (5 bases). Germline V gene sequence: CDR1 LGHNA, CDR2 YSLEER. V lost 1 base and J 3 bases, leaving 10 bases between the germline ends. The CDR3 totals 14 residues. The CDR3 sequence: CASSQVGHGYEQYF. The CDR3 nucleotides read TGCGCCAGCAGCCAAGTCGGACACGGCTACGAGCAGTACTTC.

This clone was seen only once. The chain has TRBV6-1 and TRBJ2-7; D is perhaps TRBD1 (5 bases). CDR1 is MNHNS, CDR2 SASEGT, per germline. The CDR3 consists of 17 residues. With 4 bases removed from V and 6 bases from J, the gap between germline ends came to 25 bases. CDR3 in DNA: TGTGCCAGCAGTGGCCCGGACAATTTTGCGAGTGTCGGCGAGCAGTACTTC. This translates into CASSGPDNFASVGEQYF.

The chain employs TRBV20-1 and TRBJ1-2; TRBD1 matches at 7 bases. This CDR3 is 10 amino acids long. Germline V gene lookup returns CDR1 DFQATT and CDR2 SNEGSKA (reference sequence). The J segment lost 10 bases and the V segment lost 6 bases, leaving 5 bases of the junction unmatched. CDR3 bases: TGCAGTGCAGGGGACAGCCCCTACACCTTC. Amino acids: CSAGDSPYTF.

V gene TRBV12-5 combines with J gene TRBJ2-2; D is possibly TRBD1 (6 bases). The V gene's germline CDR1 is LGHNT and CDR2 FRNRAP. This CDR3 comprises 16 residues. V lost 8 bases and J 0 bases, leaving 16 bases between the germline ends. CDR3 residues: CASKNRQVTNTGELFF. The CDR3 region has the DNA TGTGCTAGTAAAAACAGACAGGTTACGAACACCGGGGAGCTGTTTTTT.

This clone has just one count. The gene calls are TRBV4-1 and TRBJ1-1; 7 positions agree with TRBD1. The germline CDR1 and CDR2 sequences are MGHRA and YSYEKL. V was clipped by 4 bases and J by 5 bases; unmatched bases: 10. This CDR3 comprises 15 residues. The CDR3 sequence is CASSPRQGVRTEAFF. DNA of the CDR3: TGCGCCAGCAGCCCCCGCCAGGGGGTGAGAACTGAAGCTTTCTTT.

CDR3 region: CAISETSSSYNEQFF. CDR3 sequence (DNA): TGTGCCATCAGTGAGACTAGCAGCTCCTACAATGAGCAGTTCTTC. This rearrangement joins TRBV10-3 to TRBJ2-1; weak D call: TRBD2 (6 bases). V was clipped by 2 bases and J by 0 bases, with 8 bases between them. Germline loops: CDR1 ENHRY, CDR2 SYGVKD. This CDR3 is built from 15 residues.

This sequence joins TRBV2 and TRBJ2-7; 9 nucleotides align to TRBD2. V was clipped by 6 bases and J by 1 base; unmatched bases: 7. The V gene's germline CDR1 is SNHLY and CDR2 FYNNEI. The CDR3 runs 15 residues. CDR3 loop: CASRLGSGRSYEQYF. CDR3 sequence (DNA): TGTGCCAGCAGATTGGGGAGCGGGAGGTCCTACGAGCAGTACTTC.

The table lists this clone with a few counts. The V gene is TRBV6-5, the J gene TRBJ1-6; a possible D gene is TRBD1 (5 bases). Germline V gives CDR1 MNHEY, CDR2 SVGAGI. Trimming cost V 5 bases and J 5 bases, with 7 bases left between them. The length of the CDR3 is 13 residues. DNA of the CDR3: TGTGCCAGCAGTGTGACAGATAATTCACCCCTCCACTTT. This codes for CASSVTDNSPLHF.

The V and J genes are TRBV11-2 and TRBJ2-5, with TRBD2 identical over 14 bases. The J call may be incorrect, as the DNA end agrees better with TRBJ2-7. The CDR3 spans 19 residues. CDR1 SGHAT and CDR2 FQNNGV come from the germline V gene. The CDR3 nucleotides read TGTGCCAGCAGCGGTAGTTGGGGGAGGACTAGCGGGGGGTCTTACGAGCAGTACTTC. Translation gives CASSGSWGRTSGGSYEQYF.

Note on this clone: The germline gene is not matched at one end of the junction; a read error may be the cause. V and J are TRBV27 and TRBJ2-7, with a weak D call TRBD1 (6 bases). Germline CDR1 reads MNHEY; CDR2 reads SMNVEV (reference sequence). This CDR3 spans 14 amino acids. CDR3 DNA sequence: TGTGCCGGCAGATCGACAGGCGCTAACTACGAGCAGTACTTC. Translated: CAGRSTGANYEQYF.

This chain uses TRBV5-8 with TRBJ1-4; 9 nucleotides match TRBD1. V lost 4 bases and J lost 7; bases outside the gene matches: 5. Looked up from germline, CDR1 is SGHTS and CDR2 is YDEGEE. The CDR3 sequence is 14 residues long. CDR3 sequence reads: CASSLGQGVEKLFF. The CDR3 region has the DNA TGTGCCAGCAGCCTGGGACAGGGCGTTGAAAAACTGTTTTTT.

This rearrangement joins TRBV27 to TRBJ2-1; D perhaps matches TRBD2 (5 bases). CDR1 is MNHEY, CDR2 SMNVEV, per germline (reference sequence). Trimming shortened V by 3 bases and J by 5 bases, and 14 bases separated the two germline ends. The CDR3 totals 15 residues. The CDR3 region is CASSFPPLANNEQFF. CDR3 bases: TGTGCCAGCAGTTTCCCCCCCTTAGCGAACAATGAGCAGTTCTTC.

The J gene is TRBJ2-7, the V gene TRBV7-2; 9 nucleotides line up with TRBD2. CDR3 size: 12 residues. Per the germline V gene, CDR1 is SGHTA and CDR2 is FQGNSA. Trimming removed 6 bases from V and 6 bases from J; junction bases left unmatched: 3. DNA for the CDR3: TGTGCCAGCAGTACTAGCGGGTCCGAGCAGTACTTC. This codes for CASSTSGSEQYF.

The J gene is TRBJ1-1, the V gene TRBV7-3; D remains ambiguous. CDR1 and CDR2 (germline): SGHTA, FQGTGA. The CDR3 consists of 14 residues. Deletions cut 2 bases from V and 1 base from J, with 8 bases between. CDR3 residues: CASSLYSGNTEAFF. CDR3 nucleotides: TGTGCCAGCAGCTTATATTCGGGGAACACTGAAGCTTTCTTT.

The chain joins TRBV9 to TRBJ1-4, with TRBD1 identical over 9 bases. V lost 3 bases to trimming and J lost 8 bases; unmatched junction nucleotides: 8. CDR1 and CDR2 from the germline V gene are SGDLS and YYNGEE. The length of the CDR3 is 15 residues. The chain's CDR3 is CASSAQTGQGEKLFF. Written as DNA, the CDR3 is TGTGCCAGCAGCGCCCAGACAGGACAGGGGGAAAAACTGTTTTTT.

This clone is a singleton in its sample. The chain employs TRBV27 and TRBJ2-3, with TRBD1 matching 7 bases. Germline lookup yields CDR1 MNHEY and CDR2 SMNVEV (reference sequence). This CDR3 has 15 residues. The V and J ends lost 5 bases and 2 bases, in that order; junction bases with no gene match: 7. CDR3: CASSARQGPTDTQYF. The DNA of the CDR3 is TGTGCCAGCAGTGCCCGACAGGGTCCCACAGATACGCAGTATTTT.

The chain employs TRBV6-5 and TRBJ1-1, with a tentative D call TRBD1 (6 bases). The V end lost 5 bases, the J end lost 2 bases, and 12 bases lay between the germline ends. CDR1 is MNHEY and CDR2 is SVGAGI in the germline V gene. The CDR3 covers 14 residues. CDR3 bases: TGTGCCAGCAGTCCCAGGGGAAGAAACACTGAAGCTTTCTTT. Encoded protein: CASSPRGRNTEAFF.

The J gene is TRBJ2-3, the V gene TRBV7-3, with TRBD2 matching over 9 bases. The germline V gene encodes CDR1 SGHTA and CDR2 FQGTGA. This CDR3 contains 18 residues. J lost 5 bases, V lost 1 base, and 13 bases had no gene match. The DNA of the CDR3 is TGTGCCAGCAGCTTAATGCCGGGCGGGGGGGCCTCGCTAGATACGCAGTATTTT. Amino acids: CASSLMPGGGASLDTQYF.

In nucleotides, the CDR3 is TGTGCCAGCAGCTTGAGGTGGCGGGCTAGCACAGATACGCAGTATTTT. This translates into CASSLRWRASTDTQYF. The chain uses TRBV5-8 and TRBJ2-3, with D possibly TRBD2 on 5 matching bases. This CDR3 comprises 16 residues. Germline-derived CDR1 and CDR2 are SGHTS and YDEGEE. V was cut by 1 base and J by 0 bases, with 12 bases left in between.

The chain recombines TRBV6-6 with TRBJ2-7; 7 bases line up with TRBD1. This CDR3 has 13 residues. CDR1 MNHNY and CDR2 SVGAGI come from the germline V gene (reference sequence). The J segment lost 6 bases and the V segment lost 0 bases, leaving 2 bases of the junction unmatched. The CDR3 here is CASSYSGGPEQYF. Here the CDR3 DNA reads TGTGCCAGCAGTTACTCAGGGGGCCCCGAGCAGTACTTC.

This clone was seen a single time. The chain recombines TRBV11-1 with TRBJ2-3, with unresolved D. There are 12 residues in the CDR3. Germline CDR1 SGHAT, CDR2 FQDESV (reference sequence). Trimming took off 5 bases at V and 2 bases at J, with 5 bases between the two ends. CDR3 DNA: TGTGCCAGCAGCCTAAACACAGATACGCAGTATTTT. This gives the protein CASSLNTDTQYF.

The chain's CDR3 is CASSLNFAQGTQYF. The DNA for the CDR3 is TGTGCCAGCAGTTTAAATTTTGCACAGGGGACGCAGTATTTT. V gene TRBV27 combines with J gene TRBJ2-3; TRBD1 matches 7 bases. V trimming: 2 bases; J trimming: 9 bases; junction bases outside the gene matches: 8. The CDR3 has 14 amino acids. Germline CDR1 MNHEY, CDR2 SMNVEV (reference sequence).